Each of the 20 T cell receptor beta chains below was sequenced from the same sample in a study of cytomegalovirus exposure and HLA in healthy donors. Clones were sequenced by immunoSEQ multiplex PCR, and TCRdb holds only the in-frame ones, with some missing. There are about 310,000 clones in the sample; over 75% occur only once, and around 0.96% lies in the top ten. The sequenced sample consisted of PBMCs. These receptors were collected from a man in his thirties or forties in good health and CMV-seronegative.

The gene calls are TRBV7-9 and TRBJ2-2; 9 bases line up with TRBD2. The V segment lost 1 base and the J segment 6 bases; nucleotides outside the gene matches: 6. CDR3 length equals 16 residues. Germline assignment: CDR1 SEHNR and CDR2 FQNEAQ (reference sequence). DNA of the CDR3: TGTGCCAGCAGCTTAGGCGGGGGGGCCGATGCCGGGGAGCTGTTTTTT. Its protein product is CASSLGGGADAGELFF. The full variable domain, completed using reference TRBV7-9 and TRBJ2-2, is DTGVSQNPRHKITKRGQNVTFRCDPISEHNRLYWYRQTLGQGPEFLTYFQNEAQLEKSRLLSDRFSAERPKGSFSTLEIQRTEQGDSAMYLCASSLGGGADAGELFFGEGSRLTVL.

The chain recombines TRBV9 with TRBJ2-5, with a weak D call TRBD1 (6 bases). The CDR3 has 14 amino acids. V gave up 4 bases and J gave up 1 base, with 11 bases separating them. Per the germline V gene, CDR1 is SGDLS and CDR2 is YYNGEE. The CDR3 loop reads CASSPWDTQETQYF. The CDR3 region has the DNA TGTGCCAGCAGCCCGTGGGACACCCAAGAGACCCAGTACTTC.

The V gene is TRBV6-6, the J gene TRBJ1-2; 9 nucleotides align to TRBD1. J gave up 2 bases and V 4 bases, and 8 bases lay outside the gene matches. This CDR3 is 16 amino acids long. CDR1 MNHNY and CDR2 SVGAGI come from the germline V gene (reference sequence). This CDR3 reads CASSSSTGGTNYGYTF. In DNA, the CDR3 is TGTGCCAGCAGTTCCTCGACAGGGGGGACCAACTATGGCTACACCTTC.

This chain connects TRBV19 to TRBJ2-1, with D possibly TRBD1 on 5 matching bases. CDR1 is LNHDA, CDR2 SQIVND, per germline (reference sequence). The CDR3 sequence is 13 residues long. V dropped 6 bases and J dropped 8 bases, with 14 bases sitting between them. The CDR3 loop reads CASRNPGSHEQFF. In DNA form, the CDR3 reads TGTGCCAGTAGGAACCCAGGGTCCCATGAGCAGTTCTTC.

V is TRBV10-1 and J is TRBJ1-6; D call uncertain. Trimming took 5 bases from V and 7 from J, leaving 6 bases between them. The CDR3 has 12 residues. The V gene's germline CDR1 is WNHNN and CDR2 SYGVQD (reference sequence). As DNA, the CDR3 is TGCGCCAGCAGTAGCGAAAATTCACCCCTCCACTTT. Translated: CASSSENSPLHF.

The chain joins TRBV2 to TRBJ2-7, with TRBD2 as a possible D gene (5 bases). Looked up from germline, CDR1 is SNHLY and CDR2 is FYNNEI. Trimming pared 10 bases from V and 6 bases from J, leaving 16 bases between. The CDR3 has 12 residues. The CDR3 reads CAIIGFGSEQYF. CDR3 in DNA: TGTGCCATCATCGGATTTGGGAGCGAGCAGTACTTC.

This chain uses TRBV29-1 with TRBJ1-3; D call uncertain. Germline CDR1 SQVTM, CDR2 ANQGSEA. This CDR3 contains 13 residues. V lost 1 base and J lost 4, with 8 bases in between. The CDR3: CSVEGDAGNTIYF. The CDR3 nucleotides are TGCAGCGTTGAAGGCGATGCAGGAAACACCATATATTTT.

The chain recombines TRBV6-1 with TRBJ1-1; 8 nucleotides agree with TRBD1. Germline V lookup: CDR1 MNHNS, CDR2 SASEGT. J lost 3 bases, V lost 10 bases, and 7 bases had no gene match. The CDR3 is 13 amino acids. CDR3 amino acids: CATRQGKDTEAFF. The CDR3 nucleotides are TGTGCCACGAGACAGGGGAAGGACACTGAAGCTTTCTTT.

The V and J genes are TRBV7-6 and TRBJ2-7, with D hard to call. CDR1 and CDR2 from the germline V gene are SGHVS and FNYEAQ. Trimming cost V 5 bases and J 2 bases, with 16 bases left between them. The CDR3 is made up of 15 amino acids. The CDR3 sequence: CASSAIPQVPYEQYF. The CDR3 nucleotides read TGTGCCAGCAGCGCAATCCCCCAGGTTCCCTACGAGCAGTACTTC.

V gene TRBV10-3 combines with J gene TRBJ1-1, with 7 positions matching TRBD1. The trim removed 9 bases at V and 2 bases at J, leaving 6 bases unmatched. Germline CDR1 is ENHRY and CDR2 is SYGVKD. This CDR3 has 13 residues. DNA for the CDR3: TGTGCCATTCGGACAGGACACAACACTGAAGCTTTCTTT. This encodes CAIRTGHNTEAFF.

The genes are TRBV5-4 and TRBJ1-2, with a tentative D call TRBD1 (5 bases). From germline, CDR1 is SGHNT and CDR2 YYREEE (reference sequence). Trimming cost V 0 bases and J 6 bases, with 15 bases left between them. This CDR3 is built from 15 residues. The CDR3 nucleotides are TGTGCCAGCAGCTTGGTAGGAGGGACCGGCCATGGCTACACCTTC. Its translation: CASSLVGGTGHGYTF.

The gene calls are TRBV15 and TRBJ1-3; tentatively, D is TRBD1 (5 bases). This CDR3 comprises 16 residues. Germline CDR1 LNHNV, CDR2 YYDKDF (reference sequence). V gave up 3 bases and J gave up 1 base, with 13 bases separating them. The chain's CDR3 is CATSSLQERSGNTIYF. Written as DNA, the CDR3 is TGTGCCACCAGCAGTCTACAGGAACGGTCTGGAAACACCATATATTTT.

The chain uses TRBV7-2 and TRBJ2-7, with TRBD1 identical over 8 bases. Germline CDR1 and CDR2: SGHTA and FQGNSA. The CDR3 consists of 15 residues. After removal of 3 bases from V and 4 bases from J, the junction contained 8 bases not matched to a gene. The CDR3 DNA reads TGTGCCAGCAGCTTGGACAGGGCTAAGGGATACGAGCAGTACTTC. Translated: CASSLDRAKGYEQYF.

The rearrangement links TRBV7-8 to TRBJ2-7; 9 bases align to TRBD1. J gave up 5 bases and V 10 bases, and 6 bases lay outside the gene matches. Germline-derived CDR1 and CDR2 are SGHVS and FQNEAQ. This CDR3 region has 12 residues. CDR3 nucleotide sequence: TGTGCCACCCGGACAGGGGTGCACGAGCAGTACTTC. It is translated as CATRTGVHEQYF.

The rearrangement links TRBV27 to TRBJ2-5, with 8 bases matching TRBD1. Germline V gene sequence: CDR1 MNHEY, CDR2 SMNVEV (reference sequence). The J segment lost 7 bases and the V segment lost 6 bases, leaving 13 bases of the junction unmatched. The CDR3 length is 15 residues. The CDR3 is CASSWTLTGAGTQYF. The CDR3 DNA reads TGTGCCAGCAGCTGGACGTTGACAGGGGCGGGGACCCAGTACTTC.

This chain links TRBV5-1 with TRBJ1-5; unclear D gene. The V end lost 0 bases, the J end lost 6 bases, and 7 bases lay between the germline ends. CDR1 and CDR2 (germline): SGHRS, YFSETQ. The CDR3 loop spans 13 amino acids. The DNA for the CDR3 is TGCGCCAGCAGCTTGGGTGGCTTTCAGCCCCAGCATTTT. It translates to CASSLGGFQPQHF. Variable domain in full (rest from reference TRBV5-1 and TRBJ1-5): KAGVTQTPRYLIKTRGQQVTLSCSPISGHRSVSWYQQTPGQGLQFLFEYFSETQRNKGNFPGRFSGRQFSNSRSEMNVSTLELGDSALYLCASSLGGFQPQHFGDGTRLSIL.

V gene TRBV6-5 combines with J gene TRBJ1-4; 9 bases fit TRBD1. With 4 bases clipped from V and 7 bases from J, the junction kept 4 bases outside the gene matches. CDR1 and CDR2 (germline): MNHEY, SVGAGI. This CDR3 region has 14 residues. CDR3 residues: CASSSGTGLEKLFF. CDR3 nucleotides: TGTGCCAGCAGTTCCGGGACAGGGCTTGAAAAACTGTTTTTT.

The chain is built from TRBV6-6 and TRBJ2-2; TRBD1 is a possible D gene (5 bases). V was clipped by 3 bases and J by 3 bases, with 11 bases between them. Germline CDR1 reads MNHNY; CDR2 reads SVGAGI (reference sequence). The CDR3 has 15 amino acids. The DNA of the CDR3 is TGTGCCAGCAGTTATCTGGGGCCACACACCGGGGAGCTGTTTTTT. Residues: CASSYLGPHTGELFF.

The chain combines TRBV2 with TRBJ1-2; a weak D match, TRBD1 (6 bases). Looked up from germline, CDR1 is SNHLY and CDR2 is FYNNEI. This CDR3 has 15 amino acids. V lost 0 bases and J 8 bases, leaving 16 bases between the germline ends. The CDR3 sequence: CASSEARSGAGGYTF. In nucleotides, the CDR3 is TGTGCCAGCAGTGAAGCGAGGTCAGGGGCTGGGGGCTACACCTTC.

Concerning this clone: The same CDR3 is also encoded by other DNA sequences in this sample. The J gene is TRBJ2-7, the V gene TRBV19, with TRBD2 identical over 9 bases. V lost 6 bases to trimming and J lost 1 base; unmatched junction nucleotides: 4. The CDR3 runs 14 residues. Germline assignment: CDR1 LNHDA and CDR2 SQIVND (reference sequence). The CDR3 DNA is TGTGCCAGTAGCACAGCGGGGGGATCCTACGAGCAGTACTTC. Translation: CASSTAGGSYEQYF.